A single sample is the source of the 9 T cell receptor beta chains below, sequenced in a study of beta chain features in type 1 diabetes (dated by TCRdb to between 2018 and 2020). Library method: the immunoSEQ multiplex PCR assay. All of the isolated RNA was reverse transcribed with the High Capacity cDNA Reverse Transcription Kit, so expressed TCRB transcripts were sequenced. What TCRdb holds here is the immuneACCESS table cut down to in-frame rearrangements. Part of the clones is not present; checked against another copy, under half of the missing clones reflect an unresolved V gene, and the others are unexplained. Present in this sample are some 140,000 clones, about a tenth of which were seen just once. In total, the top ten clones hold about 0.68% of the sample. The sequenced sample consisted of central memory CD4+ T cells from blood. Every receptor here comes from a man between 18 and 35 years old in good health.

This clone was seen a handful of times. The V gene is TRBV7-8, the J gene TRBJ2-3, with TRBD1 matching 7 bases. From germline, CDR1 is SGHVS and CDR2 FQNEAQ. The ends lost 5 bases at V and 12 bases at J; junction bases unmatched: 8. The length of the CDR3 is 12 residues. The CDR3 spells CASSPTGSPQYF. Here the CDR3 DNA reads TGTGCCAGCAGCCCGACAGGGTCCCCTCAGTATTTT.

In this sample, this clone turned up many times. The rearrangement joins TRBV5-1 to TRBJ1-4, with 7 bases identical to TRBD1. There are 15 residues in the CDR3. J was trimmed by 5 bases and V by 2 bases; bases with no gene match: 6. The germline V gene encodes CDR1 SGHRS and CDR2 YFSETQ. The CDR3, as DNA: TGCGCCAGCAGCTTCCGGGACAGCGTCAATGAAAAACTGTTTTTT. Encoded protein: CASSFRDSVNEKLFF.

This clone has just a few counts. The chain uses TRBV9 and TRBJ1-5; 8 bases are a match to TRBD1. CDR3 length: 16 amino acids. Germline V CDR1 and CDR2: SGDLS, YYNGEE. Unmatched junction bases numbered 5, after V lost 3 bases and J lost 0 bases. CDR3 DNA: TGTGCCAGCAGCGCCGGACAGGGTAATAGCAATCAGCCCCAGCATTTT. This gives the protein CASSAGQGNSNQPQHF.

This clone was detected a few times. The rearrangement links TRBV5-4 to TRBJ2-6; 10 bases are shared with TRBD1. J was trimmed by 2 bases and V by 0 bases; bases with no gene match: 2. In germline, CDR1 is SGHNT, CDR2 YYREEE (reference sequence). The CDR3 totals 17 residues. The CDR3, as DNA: TGTGCCAGCAGCTTGGGACAGGGGGCGCCTGGGGCCAACGTCCTGACTTTC. Protein product: CASSLGQGAPGANVLTF.

This clone occurred a few times. The chain combines TRBV5-4 with TRBJ2-7; 13 bases are a match to TRBD2. Per germline, CDR1 SGHNT and CDR2 YYREEE (reference sequence). The CDR3 has 15 residues. V shed 4 bases, J shed 6 bases, and the junction held 7 bases outside the gene matches. CDR3 sequence reads: CASSDEGLAGPEQYF. CDR3 DNA: TGTGCCAGCAGCGACGAGGGACTAGCGGGGCCCGAGCAGTACTTC.

V is TRBV30 and J is TRBJ2-2, with a possible D match to TRBD2 (5 bases). The CDR3 is 15 residues long. The germline V and J ends were trimmed by 5 bases and 0 bases, with 13 bases remaining between them. The germline V gene has CDR1 GTSNPN and CDR2 SVGIG (reference sequence). In DNA, the CDR3 is TGTGCCTGGGGGCGCGGGCTAGCGAACACCGGGGAGCTGTTTTTT. Protein sequence: CAWGRGLANTGELFF.

This clone showed up just a few times. This specimen includes other DNA sequences encoding the same CDR3. This chain connects TRBV5-4 to TRBJ1-2; D remains ambiguous. Germline V gene lookup returns CDR1 SGHNT and CDR2 YYREEE (reference sequence). Trimming took 0 bases from V and 0 from J, leaving 6 bases between them. CDR3 length: 14 residues. CDR3 sequence reads: CASSLDRANYGYTF. The DNA for the CDR3 is TGTGCCAGCAGCTTGGACAGAGCTAACTATGGCTACACCTTC. Full variable domain (outside the CDR3, taken from reference TRBV5-4 and TRBJ1-2): ETGVTQSPTHLIKTRGQQVTLRCSSQSGHNTVSWYQQALGQGPQFIFQYYREEENGRGNFPPRFSGLQFPNYSSELNVNALELDDSALYLCASSLDRANYGYTFGSGTRLTVV.

This clone was observed a few times. This chain joins TRBV2 and TRBJ1-5, with a weak D call TRBD1 (5 bases). The CDR3 has 14 amino acids. The V end lost 4 bases, the J end lost 4 bases, and 11 bases lay between the germline ends. CDR1 is SNHLY, CDR2 FYNNEI, per germline. The CDR3 sequence is CASSARGNNQPQHF. The CDR3, as DNA: TGTGCCAGCAGTGCCCGGGGGAATAATCAGCCCCAGCATTTT.

The V call is TRBV10-2, the J call TRBJ2-7; 9 bases are shared with TRBD1. CDR1 is WSHSY, CDR2 SAAADI, per germline. The CDR3 totals 15 residues. Trimming at V came to 2 bases and at J to 3 bases, leaving 5 bases not matched to a gene. This chain's CDR3 is CASSERGQGIYEQYF. In DNA form, the CDR3 reads TGCGCCAGCAGTGAGAGGGGACAGGGAATCTACGAGCAGTACTTC.